This passage covers 27 T cell receptor beta chains from one sample sequenced in a study of T cells in women clearing cervical HPV infection. The repertoire was sequenced with immunoSEQ multiplex PCR; TCRdb's copy has only in-frame clones and lacks some. The clone table shows tens of thousands of clones, with the ten largest holding about 6.1%. Sample: blood buffy coat. All receptors derive from a woman between 18 and 70 years old with a cervical HPV16 infection that either progressed to CIN3+ or cleared (not recorded which).

To note about this clone: The CDR3 goes on 3 residues after the read ends, and that part is filled in from the germline J gene. The chain employs TRBV20-1 and TRBJ2-6; D remains unclear. Germline CDR1 and CDR2: DFQATT and SNEGSKA (reference sequence). Trimming removed 1 base at V and 0 bases at J, with 13 bases between. The CDR3 has 17 residues. The CDR3 DNA, read in part, is TGCAGTGCTAGAGGAACAGTTCCGCCCTCTGGGGCCAACGTC. It specifies CSARGTVPPSGANV. The complete CDR3 sequence is CSARGTVPPSGANVLTF.

For this clone: The CDR3 end lies 3 residues beyond the end of the read and is filled in from the germline J gene. This sequence joins TRBV28 and TRBJ1-2; 8 bases align to TRBD1. Germline assignment: CDR1 MDHEN and CDR2 SYDVKM. Trimming took 5 bases from V and 4 from J; bases not matched to a gene: 3. The CDR3 has 13 residues. CDR3 bases read: TGTGCCAGCAGTACTACAGGGGGCTATGGC. Translated: CASSTTGGYG. The full CDR3 protein reads CASSTTGGYGYTF.

On this clone itself: Sequencing ends 3 residues short of the CDR3 end; the germline J gene provides the rest. The chain has TRBV2 and TRBJ2-2, with 8 bases aligning to TRBD1. The germline gives CDR1 SNHLY, CDR2 FYNNEI. The CDR3 has 15 residues. V lost 5 bases, J lost 5 bases, and 7 bases stayed unmatched. This CDR3 is CASSKQGVRTGELFF. The CDR3 DNA, read in part, is TGTGCCAGCAGTAAACAGGGGGTGAGGACCGGGGAG.

Points on this clone: Coverage ceases 3 residues before the CDR3 finishes, and the germline J gene fills in the end. This chain links TRBV2 with TRBJ1-1, with D perhaps matching TRBD1 (5 bases). The germline V gene encodes CDR1 SNHLY and CDR2 FYNNEI. Trimming took off 5 bases at V and 4 bases at J, with 14 bases between the two ends. This CDR3 spans 14 amino acids. This CDR3 reads CASSPIGVVTEAFF. CDR3 bases read: TGTGCCAGCAGTCCAATAGGGGTTGTCACTGAA.

This CDR3 reads CASSNNMNTEAFF. CDR3 DNA (partial): TGTGCCAGCAGTAACAATATGAACACTGAA. This chain uses TRBV2 with TRBJ1-1; D call uncertain. The CDR3 extends 3 residues past the end of the read, so its final part is completed from the germline J gene. V lost 5 bases and J lost 0, with 7 bases in between. The CDR3 loop spans 13 amino acids. Germline V gene sequence: CDR1 SNHLY, CDR2 FYNNEI. Supplemented by reference TRBV2 and TRBJ1-1, the full variable domain reads EPEVTQTPSHQVTQMGQEVILRCVPISNHLYFYWYRQILGQKVEFLVSFYNNEISEKSEIFDDQFSVERPDGSNFTLKIRSTKLEDSAMYFCASSNNMNTEAFFGQGTRLTVV.

Remarks on this clone: Read sequence stops 3 residues before the CDR3 end, and the germline J gene provides the missing end. This chain links TRBV28 with TRBJ1-1; no reliable D call. The germline V gene encodes CDR1 MDHEN and CDR2 SYDVKM. The CDR3 sequence is 14 residues long. The sequenced CDR3 bases are TGTGCCAGCAGCAAACCCCCTGAGCGGGTGATA. Translation gives CASSKPPERVI. The whole CDR3 sequence reads CASSKPPERVIAFF.

Note on this clone: The read terminates 3 residues ahead of where the CDR3 ends, so the germline J gene completes it. The chain is built from TRBV6-1 and TRBJ1-3, with 7 bases aligning to TRBD1. The CDR3 sequence is 14 residues long. CDR1 and CDR2 from the germline V gene are MNHNS and SASEGT. The ends lost 4 bases at V and 4 bases at J; junction bases unmatched: 4. CDR3 in amino acids: CASSVQGIGNTIYF. CDR3 DNA, as far as it was read: TGTGCCAGCAGTGTACAGGGGATCGGAAACACC.

For this clone: Read coverage stops 3 residues before the CDR3 terminus; the germline J gene supplies the remainder. The J gene is TRBJ1-1, the V gene TRBV2, with D tentatively TRBD1 (5 bases). V was pared by 5 bases and J by 3 bases, with 10 bases between. Germline V gives CDR1 SNHLY, CDR2 FYNNEI. The length of the CDR3 is 13 residues. The CDR3 reads CASSIGGDTEAFF. CDR3 DNA (partial): TGTGCCAGCAGTATCGGAGGGGACACTGAA.

About this clone: The CDR3 is cut off 3 residues early in the read; its end comes from the germline J gene. This sequence joins TRBV20-1 and TRBJ1-2; tentative D call: TRBD1 (5 bases). V was pared by 3 bases and J by 6 bases, with 8 bases between. CDR1 and CDR2 (germline): DFQATT, SNEGSKA (reference sequence). This CDR3 contains 11 residues. Incomplete CDR3 DNA: TGCAGTGCTAGCGGGACTCATGGC. This gives the protein CSASGTHG. The full CDR3 reads CSASGTHGYTF.

In the case of this clone: The read terminates 3 residues before the CDR3 end, so the remaining end is supplied by the germline J gene. The V and J genes are TRBV11-2 and TRBJ1-1, with TRBD1 as a possible D gene (6 bases). This CDR3 has 15 amino acids. V lost 0 bases and J 7 bases, leaving 15 bases between the germline ends. Germline CDR1 and CDR2: SGHAT and FQNNGV. The covered CDR3 bases are TGTGCCAGCAGCTTAGAGTTTCGGGGGGCGAGTGAA. Translated, it gives CASSLEFRGASE. The entire CDR3 sequence reads CASSLEFRGASEAFF.

To note about this clone: The read ends 3 residues before the CDR3 terminus; that terminus is restored from the germline J gene. V gene TRBV5-1 combines with J gene TRBJ2-5, with 9 bases lining up with TRBD1. Per germline, CDR1 SGHRS and CDR2 YFSETQ. This CDR3 contains 15 residues. The V segment lost 5 bases and the J segment 5 bases; nucleotides outside the gene matches: 10. CDR3 sequence: CASRSQGQGGETQYF. The DNA read from the CDR3 is TGCGCCAGCAGATCCCAGGGACAGGGTGGTGAGACC.

Remarks on this clone: The CDR3 end falls 3 residues outside the read, so it is completed with the germline J gene. The genes are TRBV7-9 and TRBJ1-2, with D maybe TRBD1 (6 bases). The V gene's germline CDR1 is SEHNR and CDR2 FQNEAQ (reference sequence). V dropped 8 bases and J dropped 5 bases, with 18 bases sitting between them. The CDR3 runs 14 residues. This chain's CDR3 is CASLPAGDYYGYTF. CDR3 DNA (partial): TGTGCCAGCCTCCCGGCAGGGGATTATTATGGC.

Remarks on this clone: The read halts 3 residues ahead of the CDR3 end, with the missing end drawn from the germline J gene. The chain employs TRBV20-1 and TRBJ2-2; 7 bases map to TRBD1. CDR1 and CDR2 (germline): DFQATT, SNEGSKA (reference sequence). Germline trimming cut 1 base from V and 2 bases from J; bases unmatched to any gene: 7. This CDR3 is built from 16 residues. The CDR3 here is CSARGPGGPNTGELFF. Partial CDR3 DNA: TGCAGTGCTAGAGGCCCAGGGGGTCCTAACACCGGGGAG.

Worth noting for this clone: The read comes to an end 3 residues before the CDR3 does, leaving the germline J gene to fill in the end. V usage is TRBV7-9 and J usage is TRBJ2-1; 9 bases fit TRBD1. V shed 5 bases and J 5 bases; nucleotides not matched to a gene: 7. This CDR3 region has 15 residues. Germline lookup yields CDR1 SEHNR and CDR2 FQNEAQ (reference sequence). The covered CDR3 bases are TGTGCCAGCAGCATTTCCGGGACAGGGAACAATGAG. Protein product: CASSISGTGNNE. The entire CDR3 reads CASSISGTGNNEQFF.

Notes on this clone: The read finishes 3 residues shy of the CDR3 end, and the germline J gene is used to complete it. The rearrangement links TRBV5-1 to TRBJ2-2; tentatively, D is TRBD2 (7 bases). V lost 3 bases and J 0 bases, leaving 15 bases between the germline ends. The CDR3 is 17 amino acids. Germline assignment: CDR1 SGHRS and CDR2 YFSETQ. The CDR3 protein is CASSWAGGRSNTGELFF. Partial CDR3 DNA: TGCGCCAGCAGCTGGGCCGGGGGGCGTTCGAACACCGGGGAG.

A remark on this clone: The DNA ends 3 residues before the CDR3 does, and the rest of the CDR3 is filled in from the germline J gene. The V call is TRBV14, the J call TRBJ1-1, with a tentative D call TRBD1 (6 bases). Deletions cut 1 base from V and 5 bases from J, with 11 bases between. This CDR3 is 14 amino acids long. Per the germline V gene, CDR1 is SGHDN and CDR2 is FVKESK. CDR3 in amino acids: CASSQGGGWTEAFF. CDR3 bases read: TGTGCCAGCAGCCAAGGAGGGGGTTGGACTGAA.

Of note for this clone: The read ends 3 residues shy of where the CDR3 ends; the end is completed using the germline J gene. The rearrangement uses TRBV6-7 and TRBJ2-7; the D gene is possibly TRBD1 (5 bases). TRBV6-7 is sorted into the ORF group, with uncertain function. Trimming cost V 8 bases and J 5 bases, with 10 bases left between them. CDR3 length equals 11 residues. The sequenced CDR3 bases are TGTGCCAGCCTGGACACCGACGAG. The encoded protein is CASLDTDE. The full CDR3 is CASLDTDEQYF.

A note on this clone: The CDR3 end falls 3 residues outside the read, so it is completed with the germline J gene. The V and J genes are TRBV4-1 and TRBJ1-5; perhaps TRBD1 as D (5 bases). The germline V gene has CDR1 MGHRA and CDR2 YSYEKL. The ends were cut back, 4 bases at V and 6 bases at J, with 19 bases in the middle. CDR3 length: 16 amino acids. CDR3 DNA, as far as it was read: TGCGCCAGCAGCCCCATAGGGGAGGGGACTGGTCAGCCC. It is translated as CASSPIGEGTGQP. The whole CDR3 sequence reads CASSPIGEGTGQPQHF.

Here the CDR3 reads CASRGPQGVSTDTQYF. Incomplete CDR3 DNA: TGCGCCAGCAGGGGCCCCCAGGGGGTCAGCACAGATACG. This chain connects TRBV4-1 to TRBJ2-3; 7 nucleotides align to TRBD1. The read ends 3 residues early relative to the CDR3; the germline J gene fills the gap. Per the germline V gene, CDR1 is MGHRA and CDR2 is YSYEKL. V was clipped by 6 bases and J by 0 bases; unmatched bases: 9. This CDR3 is built from 16 residues.

With regard to this clone: Coverage ceases 3 residues before the CDR3 finishes, and the germline J gene fills in the end. The V and J genes are TRBV25-1 and TRBJ1-1; a possible D gene is TRBD1 (6 bases). CDR3 length: 13 residues. V lost 4 bases, J lost 1 base, and 7 bases lay in between. The germline gives CDR1 MGHDK, CDR2 SYGVNS. The CDR3 DNA, read in part, is TGTGCCAGCAGTGGGACAGAGAACACTGAA. This translates into CASSGTENTE. The whole CDR3 is CASSGTENTEAFF.

Concerning this clone: Sequencing ends 3 residues short of the CDR3 end; the germline J gene provides the rest. The J gene is TRBJ1-3, the V gene TRBV25-1; 11 bases map to TRBD1. The length of the CDR3 is 17 residues. The V gene end was trimmed by 2 bases and the J gene end by 4 bases; junction bases not matched to a gene: 7. Germline CDR1 is MGHDK and CDR2 is SYGVNS. The sequenced CDR3 bases are TGTGCCAGCAGTGAAAGGCCCGGACAGGGGGCAGGAAACACC. Protein product: CASSERPGQGAGNT. In full, the CDR3 is CASSERPGQGAGNTIYF. The full variable domain, in which reference TRBV25-1 and TRBJ1-3 provide the parts outside the CDR3, is EADIYQTPRYLVIGTGKKITLECSQTMGHDKMYWYQQDPGMELHLIHYSYGVNSTEKGDLSSESTVSRIRTEHFPLTLESARPSHTSQYLCASSERPGQGAGNTIYFGEGSWLTVV.

Points on this clone: The DNA ends 3 residues before the CDR3 does, and the rest of the CDR3 is filled in from the germline J gene. This chain joins TRBV20-1 and TRBJ2-6; D not certain. The CDR3 has 17 residues. The germline CDR1 and CDR2 sequences are DFQATT and SNEGSKA (reference sequence). Trimming cost V 0 bases and J 0 bases, with 12 bases left between them. CDR3 bases read: TGCAGTGCTAGAGATTACAGAAATAGCTCTGGGGCCAACGTC. Translating it yields CSARDYRNSSGANV. The entire CDR3 reads CSARDYRNSSGANVLTF.

About this clone itself: The read stops 3 residues short of the end of the CDR3; the missing end is completed from the germline J gene. The chain uses TRBV29-1 and TRBJ2-3; TRBD2 aligns across 9 bases. The CDR3 runs 12 residues. Germline V gene data show CDR1 as SQVTM and CDR2 as ANQGSEA. V was pared by 4 bases and J by 4 bases, with 0 bases of the junction left unmatched. The CDR3 here is CSVVAGADTQYF. The covered CDR3 bases are TGCAGCGTTGTAGCGGGGGCAGATACG.

Concerning this clone: Coverage ceases 3 residues before the CDR3 finishes, and the germline J gene fills in the end. The chain carries TRBV12-3 or TRBV12-4 and TRBJ2-1, with 7 positions matching TRBD1. J was trimmed by 7 bases and V by 7 bases; bases with no gene match: 7. The length of the CDR3 is 13 residues. The CDR3 bases that were read are TGTGCCAGCATTCAAGGGACAGCTAATGAG. This encodes CASIQGTANE. The complete CDR3 reads CASIQGTANEQFF.

Details on this clone: The CDR3 goes on 3 residues after the read ends, and that part is filled in from the germline J gene. The J gene is TRBJ1-1, the V gene TRBV20-1, with 12 bases aligning to TRBD1. Germline-derived CDR1 and CDR2 are DFQATT and SNEGSKA (reference sequence). This CDR3 is 13 amino acids long. This CDR3 is CSVLGQGATEAFF. The sequenced part of the CDR3 DNA is TGCAGTGTCTTGGGACAGGGGGCCACCGAA.

To note about this clone: Coverage ceases 3 residues before the CDR3 finishes, and the germline J gene fills in the end. V usage is TRBV6-4 and J usage is TRBJ2-3; 11 nucleotides match TRBD2. Germline V gives CDR1 MRHNA, CDR2 SNTAGT. The CDR3 runs to 14 residues. With V trimmed by 5 bases and J by 4 bases, 2 bases remained unmatched. CDR3 protein: CASSPSGGSDTQYF. The sequenced CDR3 bases are TGTGCCAGCAGTCCTAGCGGGGGGTCAGATACG.

On this clone itself: Read coverage stops 3 residues before the CDR3 terminus; the germline J gene supplies the remainder. This chain joins TRBV5-1 and TRBJ1-1; 7 nucleotides align to TRBD1. The CDR3 contains 14 residues. Unmatched junction bases numbered 6, after V lost 4 bases and J lost 3 bases. Germline CDR1 reads SGHRS; CDR2 reads YFSETQ. CDR3 bases read: TGCGCCAGCAGCCTCCAGGGGGTCGACACTGAA. This encodes CASSLQGVDTE. The entire CDR3 reads CASSLQGVDTEAFF. Full variable domain (missing parts from reference TRBV5-1 and TRBJ1-1): KAGVTQTPRYLIKTRGQQVTLSCSPISGHRSVSWYQQTPGQGLQFLFEYFSETQRNKGNFPGRFSGRQFSNSRSEMNVSTLELGDSALYLCASSLQGVDTEAFFGQGTRLTVV.